These 5 T cell receptor beta chains were sequenced from one sample in a study of control samples from healthy donors and cancer patients. Clones were sequenced by immunoSEQ multiplex PCR, and TCRdb holds only the in-frame ones, with some missing. The data show some 79,000 clones, with 80% to 95% seen just once and roughly 1.3% held by the top ten. The specimen was PBMCs. Receptors originate from a woman aged 40 to 55 with lung cancer.

The chain carries TRBV5-4 and TRBJ2-1; 8 bases are a match to TRBD2. Germline V gives CDR1 SGHNT, CDR2 YYREEE (reference sequence). This CDR3 is built from 15 residues. V gave up 5 bases and J gave up 4 bases; unmatched junction bases: 8. The CDR3 DNA reads TGTGCCAGCAGACCCGGGGGGGCCCAGTACAATGAGCAGTTCTTC. It yields the protein CASRPGGAQYNEQFF. Variable domain in full (rest from reference TRBV5-4 and TRBJ2-1): ETGVTQSPTHLIKTRGQQVTLRCSSQSGHNTVSWYQQALGQGPQFIFQYYREEENGRGNFPPRFSGLQFPNYSSELNVNALELDDSALYLCASRPGGAQYNEQFFGPGTRLTVL.

The V and J genes are TRBV19 and TRBJ2-1; the D gene could be TRBD1 or TRBD2 (6 bases each). V was clipped by 7 bases and J by 4 bases, with 14 bases between them. CDR3 length: 14 amino acids. CDR1 is LNHDA, CDR2 SQIVND, per germline (reference sequence). The chain's CDR3 is CASTVGGRYNEQFF. The DNA for the CDR3 is TGTGCCAGTACAGTGGGGGGCAGATACAATGAGCAGTTCTTC.

The gene calls are TRBV7-9 and TRBJ2-7, with a weak D call TRBD1 (6 bases). The V end was cut by 2 bases, the J end by 2 bases, with 10 bases between. CDR1 SEHNR and CDR2 FQNEAQ come from the germline V gene (reference sequence). The CDR3 is made up of 14 amino acids. The CDR3 DNA follows: TGTGCCAGCAGCTTACAGGGGATGACCTACGAGCAGTACTTC. The encoded protein is CASSLQGMTYEQYF.

The chain combines TRBV11-2 with TRBJ2-2; D unresolved. The V end lost 4 bases, the J end lost 3 bases, and 3 bases lay between the germline ends. Germline CDR1 SGHAT, CDR2 FQNNGV. There are 12 residues in the CDR3. CDR3 residues: CASSSDTGELFF. For the CDR3, the DNA is TGTGCCAGCAGCTCAGACACCGGGGAGCTGTTTTTT.

V is TRBV6-5 and J is TRBJ1-5; D not certain. Germline loops: CDR1 MNHEY, CDR2 SVGAGI. Trimming shortened V by 8 bases and J by 4 bases, and 12 bases separated the two germline ends. The CDR3 is 13 residues long. The CDR3 sequence: CASALGLNQPQHF. The CDR3 coding sequence is TGTGCCAGCGCTCTCGGCCTTAATCAGCCCCAGCATTTT.